The 23 T cell receptor beta chains in this list originate from one sample, sequenced in a study of blood T cell repertoires in COVID-19. The assay was immunoSEQ multiplex PCR, and TCRdb's table has in-frame clones only and misses some. The sample gives approximately 230,000 clones, 80% to 90% of which show up once; approximately 14% is in the top ten. Sample: PBMCs or T cells enriched from blood (not recorded which). The receptors derive from a woman between 50 and 59 years old with acute COVID-19.

The V and J genes are TRBV12-3 or TRBV12-4 and TRBJ1-5, with D possibly TRBD1 on 6 matching bases. The CDR3 contains 13 residues. V lost 5 bases and J 4 bases, leaving 9 bases between the germline ends. The CDR3 is CASSGQTNQPQHF. In nucleotides, the CDR3 is TGTGCCAGCAGTGGACAGACTAATCAGCCCCAGCATTTT.

The chain employs TRBV3-1 (or the pseudogene TRBV3-2) and TRBJ2-1, with 10 positions matching TRBD2. Germline V lookup: CDR1 LGHDT, CDR2 YNNKEL (reference sequence). This CDR3 is built from 16 residues. Trimming cost V 6 bases and J 4 bases; bases outside gene matches: 9. The CDR3 region has the DNA TGTGCCAGCAGTCCGACCGGGACTAGCGTGTACAATGAGCAGTTCTTC. Amino acid sequence: CASSPTGTSVYNEQFF.

Remarks on this clone: An end of the junction does not agree with germline; a read error may underlie this. J is TRBJ1-1 and V is TRBV27; D gene ambiguous. The CDR3 spans 14 residues. From germline, CDR1 is MNHEY and CDR2 SMNVEV (reference sequence). CDR3 residues: CASSSPPGNAEAFF. CDR3 nucleotide sequence: TGTGCCAGCAGTTCCCCGCCCGGGAACGCTGAAGCTTTCTTT.

The chain combines TRBV11-3 with TRBJ2-1; 14 bases are a match to TRBD2. The ends lost 5 bases at V and 9 bases at J; junction bases unmatched: 12. Germline values: CDR1 SGHNT, CDR2 YENEEA. The CDR3 is 17 residues long. The CDR3 spells CASSNRGTSGSGGEQFF. Written as DNA, the CDR3 is TGTGCCAGCAGCAATAGAGGGACTAGCGGGAGCGGGGGTGAGCAGTTCTTC.

CDR3 nucleotide sequence: TGCGCCAGCAGCTTGGACCCTAGCGGGAGTACGATGAGCACAGATACGCAGTATTTT. Protein sequence: CASSLDPSGSTMSTDTQYF. V and J are TRBV5-1 and TRBJ2-3, with TRBD2 matching 10 bases. The CDR3 has 19 amino acids. Germline lookup yields CDR1 SGHRS and CDR2 YFSETQ. V lost 0 bases to trimming and J lost 0 bases; unmatched junction nucleotides: 10.

This chain connects TRBV27 to TRBJ2-3; D is possibly TRBD1 (6 bases). This CDR3 has 15 amino acids. V lost 2 bases and J 2 bases, leaving 11 bases between the germline ends. Germline V gene data show CDR1 as MNHEY and CDR2 as SMNVEV (reference sequence). DNA of the CDR3: TGTGCCAGCAGTTTACAGACAGGATTCACAGATACGCAGTATTTT. It is translated as CASSLQTGFTDTQYF.

The rearrangement joins TRBV28 to TRBJ2-1; a possible D gene is TRBD2 (6 bases). CDR1 MDHEN and CDR2 SYDVKM come from the germline V gene. This CDR3 is 15 amino acids long. V shed 3 bases and J shed 0 bases, with 9 bases lying between them. CDR3 sequence (DNA): TGTGCCAGCAGTTTGGGGGGAGACTCCTACAATGAGCAGTTCTTC. Its translation is CASSLGGDSYNEQFF.

The chain joins TRBV15 to TRBJ1-3, with D uncertain. The CDR3 has 16 residues. Germline V gene data show CDR1 as LNHNV and CDR2 as YYDKDF (reference sequence). Trimming stripped 0 bases from V and 2 bases from J, with 11 bases between. The CDR3 protein is CATSRDRGIAGNTIYF. CDR3 nucleotide sequence: TGTGCCACCAGCAGAGATCGGGGAATCGCTGGAAACACCATATATTTT.

This sequence joins TRBV5-1 and TRBJ1-5; D might be TRBD1 (6 bases). In germline, CDR1 is SGHRS, CDR2 YFSETQ. V shed 5 bases and J shed 3 bases, with 18 bases lying between them. This CDR3 region has 16 residues. The CDR3 nucleotides are TGCGCCAGCAGACCCCATACAGGGTTGCCCAATCAGCCCCAGCATTTT. It yields the protein CASRPHTGLPNQPQHF.

The V call is TRBV28, the J call TRBJ2-1, with D perhaps TRBD1 (5 bases). V dropped 4 bases and J dropped 9 bases, with 10 bases sitting between them. The CDR3 loop spans 12 amino acids. Germline V lookup: CDR1 MDHEN, CDR2 SYDVKM. The CDR3: CASSYDSAEQFF. As DNA, the CDR3 is TGTGCCAGCAGTTATGACAGCGCTGAGCAGTTCTTC. The full variable domain, its missing parts supplied by reference TRBV28 and TRBJ2-1, is DVKVTQSSRYLVKRTGEKVFLECVQDMDHENMFWYRQDPGLGLRLIYFSYDVKMKEKGDIPEGYSVSREKKERFSLILESASTNQTSMYLCASSYDSAEQFFGPGTRLTVL.

The chain recombines TRBV2 with TRBJ2-3; possible D gene TRBD1, 5 bases. CDR1 is SNHLY and CDR2 is FYNNEI in the germline V gene. Trimming removed 4 bases at V and 4 bases at J, with 15 bases between. The CDR3 extends over 15 amino acids. The DNA for the CDR3 is TGTGCCAGCAGTGGCGCAGGGTTAGTGGCAGATACGCAGTATTTT. This codes for CASSGAGLVADTQYF.

The chain links TRBV30 to TRBJ1-3; the D gene is possibly TRBD1 (5 bases). Germline V gene lookup returns CDR1 GTSNPN and CDR2 SVGIG (reference sequence). The CDR3 is made up of 14 amino acids. The V end was cut by 4 bases, the J end by 0 bases, with 10 bases between. CDR3 sequence (DNA): TGTGCCTGGAATCCGCAGGGCTCTGGAAACACCATATATTTT. Its protein is CAWNPQGSGNTIYF.

The chain recombines TRBV28 with TRBJ2-7; a possible D gene is TRBD1 (5 bases). The CDR3 contains 13 residues. Germline loops: CDR1 MDHEN, CDR2 SYDVKM. V lost 3 bases and J lost 6, with 12 bases in between. CDR3 in DNA: TGTGCCAGCAGTTTTCCCAGGGCCTCCGAGCAGTACTTC. This translates into CASSFPRASEQYF.

The V call is TRBV6-5, the J call TRBJ2-5, with TRBD1 as a possible D gene (6 bases). Germline assignment: CDR1 MNHEY and CDR2 SVGAGI. The CDR3 spans 15 residues. Trimming left V 4 bases short and J 2 bases short, with 14 bases between. In nucleotides, the CDR3 is TGTGCCAGCAGTTCCCAGGACAGAAAACAAGAGACCCAGTACTTC. It is translated as CASSSQDRKQETQYF.

This chain uses TRBV9 with TRBJ2-3, with TRBD2 identical over 11 bases. V was clipped by 8 bases and J by 9 bases; unmatched bases: 14. This CDR3 is built from 15 residues. The germline CDR1 and CDR2 sequences are SGDLS and YYNGEE. In nucleotides, the CDR3 is TGTGCCAGTCAGGAGGGGACTAGCGGACAAGGCACGCAGTATTTT. This codes for CASQEGTSGQGTQYF.

A single count supports this clone. This chain connects TRBV28 to TRBJ1-1, with a tentative D call TRBD1 (6 bases). The length of the CDR3 is 14 residues. The germline CDR1 and CDR2 sequences are MDHEN and SYDVKM. V was clipped by 5 bases and J by 6 bases, with 16 bases between them. The CDR3 region has the DNA TGTGCCAGCAGTGGGGGCGGGGGCTGGGCTGAAGCTTTCTTT. Translated, it gives CASSGGGGWAEAFF.

The CDR3: CASSLPTSGDYEQYF. The CDR3 DNA reads TGCGCCAGCAGCTTGCCCACTAGCGGGGACTACGAGCAGTACTTC. The rearrangement joins TRBV5-1 to TRBJ2-7, with 10 bases matching TRBD2. The length of the CDR3 is 15 residues. Germline V gene data show CDR1 as SGHRS and CDR2 as YFSETQ. The junction had 4 bases not matched to a gene; V was cut back by 1 base and J by 3 bases.

The chain joins TRBV19 to TRBJ1-5; 8 bases align to TRBD1. This CDR3 has 15 residues. The germline CDR1 and CDR2 sequences are LNHDA and SQIVND (reference sequence). The V gene end was trimmed by 5 bases and the J gene end by 3 bases; junction bases not matched to a gene: 6. CDR3 residues: CASSRDRRSNQPQHF. DNA for the CDR3: TGTGCCAGTAGTCGGGACAGGAGGTCCAATCAGCCCCAGCATTTT.

This chain links TRBV10-2 with TRBJ2-5, with D possibly TRBD2 on 5 matching bases. Germline V gene lookup returns CDR1 WSHSY and CDR2 SAAADI. The CDR3 extends over 15 amino acids. V lost 6 bases and J lost 5, with 19 bases in between. CDR3 in amino acids: CASRRVGSSGETQYF. CDR3 DNA: TGCGCCAGCAGGCGGGTGGGGTCCTCCGGGGAGACCCAGTACTTC.

The chain is built from TRBV7-2 and TRBJ2-1; tentative D call: TRBD2 (6 bases). Germline CDR1 reads SGHTA; CDR2 reads FQGNSA. The CDR3 is 17 amino acids. Trimming pared 2 bases from V and 6 bases from J, leaving 20 bases between. CDR3 DNA sequence: TGTGCCAGCAGCTTACCCCCGGAGGGCCTAGGGTTCAATGAGCAGTTCTTC. Translation gives CASSLPPEGLGFNEQFF. Drawing the rest from reference TRBV7-2 and TRBJ2-1, the complete variable domain is GAGVSQSPSNKVTEKGKDVELRCDPISGHTALYWYRQSLGQGLEFLIYFQGNSAPDKSGLPSDRFSAERTGGSVSTLTIQRTQQEDSAVYLCASSLPPEGLGFNEQFFGPGTRLTVL.

As concerns this clone: At one end, the junction sequence differs from germline, possibly due to a read error. J is TRBJ2-3 and V is TRBV10-3; perhaps TRBD2 as D (5 bases). There are 14 residues in the CDR3. Germline loops: CDR1 ENHRY, CDR2 SYGVKD. DNA for the CDR3: TGTGCCATCAGTGAGCTAGGGAGCACAGATACACAGTATTTT. As protein: CAISELGSTDTQYF.

This chain uses TRBV6-5 with TRBJ2-3; TRBD2 matches at 9 bases. In germline, CDR1 is MNHEY, CDR2 SVGAGI. With 0 bases clipped from V and 7 bases from J, the junction kept 5 bases outside the gene matches. The CDR3 extends over 15 amino acids. This CDR3 is CASSYSTGLAHTQYF. CDR3 in DNA: TGTGCCAGCAGTTACTCGACTGGACTAGCGCATACGCAGTATTTT.

V gene TRBV30 combines with J gene TRBJ2-7, with TRBD1 matching over 9 bases. The CDR3 sequence is 14 residues long. The germline gives CDR1 GTSNPN, CDR2 SVGIG (reference sequence). The V and J ends lost 3 bases and 4 bases, in that order; junction bases with no gene match: 7. CDR3 nucleotides: TGTGCCTGGAGAAGCGGGACAGGGATATACGAGCAGTACTTC. This gives the protein CAWRSGTGIYEQYF.